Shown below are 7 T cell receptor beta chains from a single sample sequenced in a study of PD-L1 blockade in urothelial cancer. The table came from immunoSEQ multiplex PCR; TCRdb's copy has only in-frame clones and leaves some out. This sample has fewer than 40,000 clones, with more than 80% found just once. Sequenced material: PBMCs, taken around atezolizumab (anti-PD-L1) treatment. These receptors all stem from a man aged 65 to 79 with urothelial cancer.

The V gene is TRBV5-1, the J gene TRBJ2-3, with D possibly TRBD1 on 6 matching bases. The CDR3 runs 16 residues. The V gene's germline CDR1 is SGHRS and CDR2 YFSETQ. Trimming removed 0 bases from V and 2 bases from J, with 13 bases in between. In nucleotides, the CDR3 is TGCGCCAGCAGCTTGGGTCAGGGGCCTTACACAGATACGCAGTATTTT. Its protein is CASSLGQGPYTDTQYF.

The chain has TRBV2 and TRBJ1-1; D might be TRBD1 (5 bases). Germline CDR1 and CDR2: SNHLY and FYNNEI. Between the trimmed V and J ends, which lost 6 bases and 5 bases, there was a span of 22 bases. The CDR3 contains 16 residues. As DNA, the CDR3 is TGTGCCAGCAGGGCCTGGGGGGGGATGGGGTCTACTGAAGCTTTCTTT. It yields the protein CASRAWGGMGSTEAFF.

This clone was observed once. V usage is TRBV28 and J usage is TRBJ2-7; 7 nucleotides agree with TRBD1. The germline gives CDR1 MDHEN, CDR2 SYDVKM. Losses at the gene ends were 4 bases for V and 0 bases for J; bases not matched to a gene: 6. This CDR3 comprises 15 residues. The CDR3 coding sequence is TGTGCCAGCAGTTCCCTGACAGGGTACTCCTACGAGCAGTACTTC. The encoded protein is CASSSLTGYSYEQYF.

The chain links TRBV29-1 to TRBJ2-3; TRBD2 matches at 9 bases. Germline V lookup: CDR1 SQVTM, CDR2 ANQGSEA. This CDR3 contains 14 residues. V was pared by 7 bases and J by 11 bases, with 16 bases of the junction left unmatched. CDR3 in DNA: TGCAGCGCCCGACTAGCGGCCCTCCGAGGGGAGCAGTATTTT. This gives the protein CSARLAALRGEQYF.

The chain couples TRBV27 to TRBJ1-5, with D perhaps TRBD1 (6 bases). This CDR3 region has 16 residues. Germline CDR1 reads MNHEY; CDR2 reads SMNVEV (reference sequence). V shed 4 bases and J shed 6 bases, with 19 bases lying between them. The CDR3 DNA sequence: TGTGCCAGCAGTTCATGGGGGGGCGCGGTTCTTCAGCCCCAGCATTTT. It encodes CASSSWGGAVLQPQHF.

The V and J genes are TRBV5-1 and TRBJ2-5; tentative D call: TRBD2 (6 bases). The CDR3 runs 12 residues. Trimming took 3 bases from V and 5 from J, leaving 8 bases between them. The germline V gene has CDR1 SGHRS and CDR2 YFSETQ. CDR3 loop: CASSSAGETQYF. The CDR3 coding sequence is TGCGCCAGCAGCTCGGCGGGGGAGACCCAGTACTTC.

CDR3 in amino acids: CAISDQGGTSGYEQYF. Written as DNA, the CDR3 is TGTGCCATCAGTGATCAAGGAGGGACTAGCGGCTACGAGCAGTACTTC. The rearrangement links TRBV10-3 to TRBJ2-7; 11 positions agree with TRBD2. V trimming: 3 bases; J trimming: 3 bases; junction bases outside the gene matches: 7. Germline CDR1 reads ENHRY; CDR2 reads SYGVKD. This CDR3 comprises 16 residues.